The 9 T cell receptor beta chains below come from one sample, sequenced in a study of radiotherapy plus CTLA-4 blockade in lung cancer. This table comes from immunoSEQ multiplex PCR, and its TCRdb copy is limited to in-frame clones, with some not included. The sample has tens of thousands of clones, 60% to 80% seen once. Here the sequenced sample was peripheral blood, taken from a patient treated with radiotherapy plus ipilimumab. The receptor set was obtained from a human donor with non-small cell lung cancer who had stable disease on radiotherapy plus ipilimumab.

The V call is TRBV20-1, the J call TRBJ1-1, with D tentatively TRBD1 (6 bases). Looked up from germline, CDR1 is DFQATT and CDR2 is SNEGSKA (reference sequence). V lost 4 bases, J lost 14 bases, and 17 bases lay in between. This CDR3 has 11 residues. The CDR3 sequence: CSAKAGVKRFF. In nucleotides, the CDR3 is TGCAGTGCTAAAGCAGGGGTGAAAAGGTTCTTT.

The V and J genes are TRBV29-1 and TRBJ1-1, with TRBD1 matching over 10 bases. Germline-derived CDR1 and CDR2 are SQVTM and ANQGSEA. The ends lost 7 bases at V and 0 bases at J; junction bases unmatched: 2. This CDR3 has 13 residues. CDR3 amino acids: CSADRGMNTEAFF. The CDR3, as DNA: TGCAGCGCGGACAGGGGGATGAACACTGAAGCTTTCTTT.

This sequence joins TRBV7-2 and TRBJ1-2, with D unclear. The germline CDR1 and CDR2 sequences are SGHTA and FQGNSA. Trimming cost V 0 bases and J 5 bases, with 4 bases left between them. This CDR3 spans 12 amino acids. CDR3 DNA sequence: TGTGCCAGCAGCTTAGCACAGTATGGCTACACCTTC. Translated, it gives CASSLAQYGYTF.

This chain joins TRBV11-2 and TRBJ2-1, with unresolved D. Trimming removed 5 bases at V and 1 base at J, with 9 bases between. CDR3 size: 14 residues. The germline CDR1 and CDR2 sequences are SGHAT and FQNNGV. CDR3 in DNA: TGTGCCAGCAGCCGCATGAGATCCTACAATGAGCAGTTCTTC. Protein product: CASSRMRSYNEQFF.

This chain links TRBV9 with TRBJ2-6, with D unclear. This CDR3 has 16 residues. Between the trimmed V and J ends, which lost 0 bases and 0 bases, there was a span of 7 bases. The germline CDR1 and CDR2 sequences are SGDLS and YYNGEE. The CDR3 spells CASSVARFSGANVLTF. Written as DNA, the CDR3 is TGTGCCAGCAGCGTAGCTAGGTTCTCTGGGGCCAACGTCCTGACTTTC.

The CDR3 coding sequence is TGTGCCAGCAGCTTAGCCCGGGCACAGAAATTCGAAAAACTGTTTTTT. Residues: CASSLARAQKFEKLFF. The genes are TRBV7-8 and TRBJ1-4; D gene uncertain. The CDR3 totals 16 residues. Germline lookup yields CDR1 SGHVS and CDR2 FQNEAQ. Trimming left V 0 bases short and J 8 bases short, with 16 bases between.

The rearrangement links TRBV7-8 to TRBJ1-1; TRBD1 is a possible D gene (6 bases). The ends were cut back, 5 bases at V and 3 bases at J, with 28 bases in the middle. The CDR3 contains 19 residues. The germline V gene encodes CDR1 SGHVS and CDR2 FQNEAQ. CDR3 bases: TGTGCCAGCAGCCCTAAAGGGAGGGGGGCAGGAAGGTTGGACACTGAAGCTTTCTTT. It codes for CASSPKGRGAGRLDTEAFF.

This clone was observed a single time. The J gene is TRBJ1-5, the V gene TRBV7-8; D is ambiguous. The CDR3 runs to 16 residues. Germline V lookup: CDR1 SGHVS, CDR2 FQNEAQ. Trimming pared 5 bases from V and 1 base from J, leaving 15 bases between. In DNA form, the CDR3 reads TGTGCCAGCAGCCGCGAATTGGACGGAAGCAATCAGCCCCAGCATTTT. Translating it yields CASSRELDGSNQPQHF.

The V call is TRBV11-2, the J call TRBJ2-7; D may be TRBD2 (5 bases). Trimming cost V 4 bases and J 5 bases, with 18 bases left between them. The CDR3 is 15 amino acids. The germline CDR1 and CDR2 sequences are SGHAT and FQNNGV. The chain's CDR3 is CASSSSSSRRNEQYV. The CDR3 DNA reads as TGTGCCAGCAGCTCCTCTAGCTCCCGGCGGAACGAGCAGTACGTC.